What follows are 5 T cell receptor beta chains derived from one specimen sequenced in a study of OX40 agonist ivuxolimab in advanced cancers. Library method: the immunoSEQ multiplex PCR assay. TCRdb took this table from immuneACCESS and kept in-frame rearrangements with V and J called. Such tables lack part of the clones; where checked against another copy, unresolved V genes explain under half of the gap, and the rest is unexplained. The sample data list about 80,000 clones, and roughly nine tenths of these were observed just once. The ten largest clonotypes hold roughly 0.18% of the sample. The sequences come from CD4+ or CD8+ T cells sorted from blood, collected in a trial of the OX40 agonist ivuxolimab. These receptors came from an adult with an advanced solid tumor such as melanoma, head and neck, liver or kidney cancer.

The V call is TRBV29-1, the J call TRBJ2-5; D gene ambiguous. The CDR3 length is 12 residues. The V gene lost 4 bases and the J gene lost 2 bases, with 8 bases spanning the gap. CDR1 SQVTM and CDR2 ANQGSEA come from the germline V gene. The CDR3 nucleotides read TGCAGCGTTGCCCAAAAACAAGAGACCCAGTACTTC. Translated: CSVAQKQETQYF.

J is TRBJ2-7 and V is TRBV5-1; 11 bases are a match to TRBD2. J was trimmed by 3 bases and V by 0 bases; bases with no gene match: 8. The CDR3 runs to 17 residues. The germline CDR1 and CDR2 sequences are SGHRS and YFSETQ. The CDR3: CASSLGASGRSDYEQYF. The CDR3 DNA sequence: TGCGCCAGCAGCTTGGGGGCTAGCGGGAGGTCGGACTACGAGCAGTACTTC.

The chain employs TRBV19 and TRBJ1-2; the match to TRBD1 covers 10 bases. The V and J ends lost 5 bases and 8 bases, in that order; junction bases with no gene match: 5. Germline V CDR1 and CDR2: LNHDA, SQIVND (reference sequence). This CDR3 comprises 13 residues. CDR3 region: CASSPGQGVGYTF. As DNA, the CDR3 is TGTGCCAGTAGTCCAGGACAGGGGGTGGGCTACACCTTC.

The chain carries TRBV19 and TRBJ1-6; 9 nucleotides agree with TRBD1. CDR3 length equals 13 residues. In germline, CDR1 is LNHDA, CDR2 SQIVND (reference sequence). The V gene end was trimmed by 10 bases and the J gene end by 6 bases; junction bases not matched to a gene: 4. The CDR3 sequence: CATADRGNSPLHF. DNA for the CDR3: TGTGCCACCGCGGACAGGGGTAATTCACCCCTCCACTTT. Filled out from reference TRBV19 and TRBJ1-6, the complete variable domain reads DGGITQSPKYLFRKEGQNVTLSCEQNLNHDAMYWYRQDPGQGLRLIYYSQIVNDFQKGDIAEGYSVSREKKESFPLTVTSAQKNPTAFYLCATADRGNSPLHFGNGTRLTVT.

The rearrangement links TRBV6-6 to TRBJ2-7, with TRBD1 matching over 7 bases. CDR1 is MNHNY and CDR2 is SVGAGI in the germline V gene (reference sequence). V shed 8 bases and J 1 base; nucleotides not matched to a gene: 8. The CDR3 has 14 residues. The CDR3 nucleotides read TGTGCCAGCGGGACAGCGAAAGGGTCCTACGAGCAGTACTTC. It codes for CASGTAKGSYEQYF.